The 30 T cell receptor beta chains given below trace back to one sample, sequenced in a study of blood T cell repertoires in COVID-19. Sequenced by immunoSEQ multiplex PCR; TCRdb stores in-frame clones only, minus some. The data show more than 300,000 clones, around 89% seen once. Specimen: peripheral blood. These receptors all come from a man younger than 35 who had recovered from COVID-19.

The chain carries TRBV6-5 and TRBJ1-2; the match to TRBD1 covers 7 bases. CDR3 length: 13 residues. Trimming cost V 4 bases and J 8 bases; bases outside gene matches: 7. Germline assignment: CDR1 MNHEY and CDR2 SVGAGI. In DNA form, the CDR3 reads TGTGCCAGCAGTTTGGGACAGCAAATAGGCTACACCTTC. As protein: CASSLGQQIGYTF.

The J gene is TRBJ1-6, the V gene TRBV11-3, with TRBD1 identical over 11 bases. The CDR3 is made up of 18 amino acids. Germline CDR1 is SGHNT and CDR2 is YENEEA. The junction had 12 bases not matched to a gene; V was cut back by 5 bases and J by 6 bases. Written as DNA, the CDR3 is TGTGCCAGCAGCGCCCGGACAGGGGGCGCCCCCTCTAATTCACCCCTCCACTTT. It specifies CASSARTGGAPSNSPLHF.

The chain recombines TRBV19 with TRBJ1-6; D perhaps matches TRBD1 (6 bases). Germline V lookup: CDR1 LNHDA, CDR2 SQIVND (reference sequence). V was clipped by 0 bases and J by 9 bases, with 12 bases between them. The CDR3 is 15 residues long. The CDR3 region has the DNA TGTGCCAGTAGTATAGAACCAGGGGATGTTTCACCCCTCCACTTT. Translation: CASSIEPGDVSPLHF.

The V gene is TRBV5-6, the J gene TRBJ2-3; D possibly corresponds to TRBD1 (6 bases). The germline gives CDR1 SGHDT, CDR2 YYEEEE. V lost 2 bases to trimming and J lost 4 bases, with 11 bases between them. CDR3 length equals 14 residues. CDR3 nucleotides: TGTGCCAGCAGCTTACCAGGGGACCCAGATACGCAGTATTTT. It specifies CASSLPGDPDTQYF.

The CDR3 DNA reads TGTGCCTGGAGTCCCGGGACAGGGGAGTCACCCCTCCACTTT. Translation gives CAWSPGTGESPLHF. The V call is TRBV30, the J call TRBJ1-6, with TRBD1 matching 10 bases. The V gene's germline CDR1 is GTSNPN and CDR2 SVGIG (reference sequence). J was trimmed by 10 bases and V by 2 bases; bases with no gene match: 5. This CDR3 region has 14 residues.

This chain joins TRBV5-1 and TRBJ1-4; D perhaps matches TRBD1 (5 bases). CDR1 and CDR2 from the germline V gene are SGHRS and YFSETQ. Trimming pared 4 bases from V and 8 bases from J, leaving 15 bases between. The CDR3 loop spans 14 amino acids. The DNA of the CDR3 is TGCGCCAGCAGCCAGGGCAGGGTGGAAGAAAAACTGTTTTTT. Its protein product is CASSQGRVEEKLFF.

The chain's CDR3 is CASGKGGNEQFF. The CDR3 nucleotides are TGTGCCAGCGGTAAAGGGGGCAATGAGCAGTTCTTC. V is TRBV19 and J is TRBJ2-1; a possible D gene is TRBD1 (6 bases). The CDR3 has 12 amino acids. Between the trimmed V and J ends, which lost 9 bases and 6 bases, there was a span of 12 bases. The germline gives CDR1 LNHDA, CDR2 SQIVND (reference sequence). Full variable domain (outside the CDR3, taken from reference TRBV19 and TRBJ2-1): DGGITQSPKYLFRKEGQNVTLSCEQNLNHDAMYWYRQDPGQGLRLIYYSQIVNDFQKGDIAEGYSVSREKKESFPLTVTSAQKNPTAFYLCASGKGGNEQFFGPGTRLTVL.

The genes are TRBV29-1 and TRBJ2-3; no definite D call. This CDR3 spans 11 amino acids. The V gene lost 6 bases and the J gene lost 6 bases, with 10 bases spanning the gap. In germline, CDR1 is SQVTM, CDR2 ANQGSEA. This chain's CDR3 is CSVYVSDTQYF. The CDR3 nucleotides are TGCAGCGTGTACGTGAGCGATACGCAGTATTTT.

Regarding this clone: The junction does not match germline at one end; this may be a read error. The CDR3 loop reads CASRLDWSPYGYTF. The CDR3 region has the DNA TGTGCCAGCAGATTGGACTGGTCCCCCTATGGCTACACCTTC. This rearrangement joins TRBV5-5 to TRBJ1-2, with D unclear. Per germline, CDR1 SGHKS and CDR2 YYEKEE (reference sequence). CDR3 size: 14 residues.

The chain joins TRBV6-5 to TRBJ2-1; D is unresolved. Germline CDR1 and CDR2: MNHEY and SVGAGI. V lost 0 bases and J lost 8, with 8 bases in between. The CDR3 length is 13 residues. This chain's CDR3 is CASSYSPVHEQFF. CDR3 in DNA: TGTGCCAGCAGTTACTCCCCGGTCCATGAGCAGTTCTTC.

This chain connects TRBV4-1 to TRBJ1-6; TRBD1 matches 8 bases. V dropped 0 bases and J dropped 9; count of bases not matched to a gene: 7. This CDR3 region has 16 residues. Per germline, CDR1 MGHRA and CDR2 YSYEKL. CDR3 amino acids: CASSQEPWTGSSPLHF. In DNA form, the CDR3 reads TGCGCCAGCAGCCAAGAACCCTGGACAGGGAGTTCACCCCTCCACTTT.

DNA for the CDR3: TGTGCCAGCAGCTTAAGTGGGGCAGGCAATGAGCAGTTCTTC. Translating gives CASSLSGAGNEQFF. V usage is TRBV11-2 and J usage is TRBJ2-1, with a tentative D call TRBD1 (5 bases). Per the germline V gene, CDR1 is SGHAT and CDR2 is FQNNGV. The CDR3 runs 14 residues. V lost 2 bases to trimming and J lost 6 bases, with 11 bases between them.

The chain couples TRBV2 to TRBJ2-7; D possibly corresponds to TRBD2 (5 bases). The CDR3 extends over 15 amino acids. Germline V gene sequence: CDR1 SNHLY, CDR2 FYNNEI. V dropped 4 bases and J dropped 3 bases, with 16 bases sitting between them. The CDR3 region has the DNA TGTGCCAGCAGTGCCAACTACGGGGTGAACTACGAGCAGTACTTC. This translates into CASSANYGVNYEQYF.

The table lists this clone with a few counts. The chain has TRBV9 and TRBJ2-2; TRBD2 is a possible D gene (5 bases). V was pared by 4 bases and J by 0 bases, with 13 bases between. Looked up from germline, CDR1 is SGDLS and CDR2 is YYNGEE. This CDR3 is built from 16 residues. For the CDR3, the DNA is TGTGCCAGCAGCCACAGACTGACTACGAACACCGGGGAGCTGTTTTTT. Translation gives CASSHRLTTNTGELFF.

The V gene is TRBV30, the J gene TRBJ1-5; tentative D call: TRBD1 (6 bases). The CDR3 extends over 13 amino acids. Germline V gene data show CDR1 as GTSNPN and CDR2 as SVGIG (reference sequence). V lost 1 base to trimming and J lost 7 bases, with 11 bases between them. The CDR3 here is CAWSDRAFQPQHF. In nucleotides, the CDR3 is TGTGCCTGGAGTGACAGGGCCTTCCAGCCCCAGCATTTT.

The V and J genes are TRBV3-1 (or the pseudogene TRBV3-2) and TRBJ1-2, with TRBD1 as a possible D gene (5 bases). The germline V and J ends were trimmed by 1 base and 8 bases, with 14 bases remaining between them. The CDR3 is 14 amino acids. Germline CDR1 is LGHDT and CDR2 is YNNKEL (reference sequence). CDR3 DNA sequence: TGTGCCAGCAGCCAAGGTTTCAGGGAAGTCGGCTACACCTTC. The encoded protein is CASSQGFREVGYTF.

The chain employs TRBV3-1 (or the pseudogene TRBV3-2) and TRBJ1-5; TRBD1 agrees at 7 bases. Germline loops: CDR1 LGHDT, CDR2 YNNKEL (reference sequence). CDR3 length equals 17 residues. V shed 0 bases, J shed 3 bases, and the junction held 8 bases outside the gene matches. The CDR3 region is CASSQDTGTANNQPQHF. The CDR3 DNA reads TGTGCCAGCAGCCAAGATACAGGGACAGCTAACAATCAGCCCCAGCATTTT.

This chain joins TRBV11-3 and TRBJ1-2, with no clear D. The length of the CDR3 is 13 residues. Trimming removed 4 bases from V and 8 bases from J, with 14 bases in between. The germline gives CDR1 SGHNT, CDR2 YENEEA. The CDR3 region is CASSYDTSGGYTF. CDR3 DNA: TGTGCCAGCAGCTATGACACAAGCGGGGGCTACACCTTC.

V usage is TRBV15 and J usage is TRBJ2-7, with D possibly being TRBD2 (5 bases). CDR3 length: 15 amino acids. In germline, CDR1 is LNHNV, CDR2 YYDKDF (reference sequence). Trimming pared 0 bases from V and 4 bases from J, leaving 13 bases between. CDR3 bases: TGTGCCACCAGCAGAGAGAGGGCAGAGGGTTACGAGCAGTACTTC. Amino acid sequence: CATSRERAEGYEQYF. The whole variable domain, filled in from reference TRBV15 and TRBJ2-7, reads DAMVIQNPRYQVTQFGKPVTLSCSQTLNHNVMYWYQQKSSQAPKLLFHYYDKDFNNEADTPDNFQSRRPNTSFCFLDIRSPGLGDTAMYLCATSRERAEGYEQYFGPGTRLTVT.

This clone has only one observation. V is TRBV5-6 and J is TRBJ2-1; D possibly corresponds to TRBD2 (5 bases). The CDR3 is 14 amino acids. V was cut by 0 bases and J by 9 bases, with 13 bases left in between. CDR1 and CDR2 from the germline V gene are SGHDT and YYEEEE. CDR3 sequence (DNA): TGTGCCAGCAGCTTGGTGATCCTAGCCGGTGAGCAGTTCTTC. It encodes CASSLVILAGEQFF. The complete variable domain, with remaining parts taken from reference TRBV5-6 and TRBJ2-1, reads DAGVTQSPTHLIKTRGQQVTLRCSPKSGHDTVSWYQQALGQGPQFIFQYYEEEERQRGNFPDRFSGHQFPNYSSELNVNALLLGDSALYLCASSLVILAGEQFFGPGTRLTVL.

The chain recombines TRBV9 with TRBJ2-1; 9 nucleotides line up with TRBD2. CDR3 length: 15 residues. Per germline, CDR1 SGDLS and CDR2 YYNGEE. V gave up 4 bases and J gave up 8 bases; unmatched junction bases: 10. The CDR3 reads CASSQRAGGFDEQFF. For the CDR3, the DNA is TGTGCCAGCAGCCAGAGGGCGGGGGGGTTCGATGAGCAGTTCTTC.

The CDR3 spells CASRYGTGSWTGELFF. CDR3 nucleotide sequence: TGTGCCAGCAGATATGGAACAGGGAGTTGGACCGGGGAGCTGTTTTTT. This chain joins TRBV11-2 and TRBJ2-2; a weak D match, TRBD1 (6 bases). The germline gives CDR1 SGHAT, CDR2 FQNNGV. This CDR3 has 16 residues. Trimming left V 6 bases short and J 5 bases short, with 19 bases between.

The rearrangement links TRBV4-1 to TRBJ2-7; 8 nucleotides match TRBD1. V was pared by 5 bases and J by 2 bases, with 8 bases of the junction left unmatched. The CDR3 is made up of 15 amino acids. The germline gives CDR1 MGHRA, CDR2 YSYEKL. CDR3 in amino acids: CASSSRTGSTYEQYF. The CDR3 coding sequence is TGCGCCAGCAGCTCTAGGACAGGGTCAACCTACGAGCAGTACTTC.

This rearrangement joins TRBV11-2 to TRBJ2-1, with 8 bases matching TRBD2. CDR1 and CDR2 from the germline V gene are SGHAT and FQNNGV. V shed 5 bases, J shed 4 bases, and the junction held 13 bases outside the gene matches. The CDR3 covers 17 residues. For the CDR3, the DNA is TGTGCCAGCAGCCCCCATCACCCAGCGGGAGCATACAATGAGCAGTTCTTC. As protein: CASSPHHPAGAYNEQFF. Using reference TRBV11-2 and TRBJ2-1 for the parts outside the CDR3, the full variable domain is EAGVAQSPRYKIIEKRQSVAFWCNPISGHATLYWYQQILGQGPKLLIQFQNNGVVDDSQLPKDRFSAERLKGVDSTLKIQPAKLEDSAVYLCASSPHHPAGAYNEQFFGPGTRLTVL.

The chain uses TRBV5-1 and TRBJ1-2, with D tentatively TRBD1 (6 bases). Germline V gene sequence: CDR1 SGHRS, CDR2 YFSETQ. Deletions cut 3 bases from V and 5 bases from J, with 17 bases between. The CDR3 consists of 15 residues. The CDR3: CASSSNPGQQYGYTF. The CDR3 DNA reads as TGCGCCAGCAGCTCAAACCCGGGACAACAGTATGGCTACACCTTC.

This clone was detected once. The gene calls are TRBV28 and TRBJ2-7; maybe TRBD2 (5 bases). Germline V gene data show CDR1 as MDHEN and CDR2 as SYDVKM. Trimming cost V 8 bases and J 5 bases, with 13 bases left between them. The CDR3 is made up of 12 amino acids. The CDR3 DNA sequence: TGTGCCAGCCGAAGCGCCGGGGACGAGCAGTACTTC. Amino acids: CASRSAGDEQYF.

This clone was detected only once. The rearrangement joins TRBV9 to TRBJ1-2, with 7 nucleotides matching TRBD1. The CDR3 extends over 16 amino acids. Germline assignment: CDR1 SGDLS and CDR2 YYNGEE. V lost 5 bases and J lost 1; bases outside the gene matches: 11. DNA for the CDR3: TGTGCCAGCAGAGATCACAGGGGTCCCGATAACTATGGCTACACCTTC. Protein: CASRDHRGPDNYGYTF.

This clone was seen once. The CDR3 region has the DNA TGTGCCAGTAGTATTCTAGTGGGGCCCGAAAAACTGTTTTTT. It specifies CASSILVGPEKLFF. The V gene is TRBV19, the J gene TRBJ1-4; possible D gene TRBD1, 5 bases. V lost 3 bases and J lost 8, with 13 bases in between. This CDR3 comprises 14 residues. Germline CDR1 LNHDA, CDR2 SQIVND (reference sequence).

This clone was counted only a few times. CDR3 amino acids: CAIASRWGEAFF. The CDR3, as DNA: TGTGCCATCGCCTCCCGATGGGGCGAAGCTTTCTTT. The genes are TRBV10-3 and TRBJ1-1; D is possibly TRBD1 (5 bases). The V end lost 8 bases, the J end lost 8 bases, and 15 bases lay between the germline ends. From germline, CDR1 is ENHRY and CDR2 SYGVKD. This CDR3 spans 12 amino acids.

The rearrangement links TRBV7-6 to TRBJ1-1, with D tentatively TRBD1 (6 bases). Germline V lookup: CDR1 SGHVS, CDR2 FNYEAQ. V lost 5 bases and J lost 0, with 13 bases in between. CDR3 size: 15 residues. The CDR3 protein is CASSRDTYLNTEAFF. Written as DNA, the CDR3 is TGTGCCAGCAGCCGGGACACTTACCTGAACACTGAAGCTTTCTTT.